This is a list of T cell receptor beta chains from one sample in a study of T cells in Graves' hyperthyroidism and ophthalmopathy. TCRdb itself ran the multiplex PCR reads through MiXCR, one entry per CDR3 protein. The data hold about 420,000 distinct CDR3 sequences, with roughly 15% observed a single time. The material sequenced was blood. These receptors were taken from a woman under 30 with Graves' hyperthyroidism. CDR3s include the opening cysteine and the closing phenylalanine or tryptophan. Each record gives: J gene, V gene, D gene, clone size, CDR3 protein, CDR3 DNA. D genes are given only for firm matches. Clone size appears in some rows only: once, few, many, or a class for an expanded clone.

TRBJ2-2 | TRBV3-1 | TRBD2 | many | CASSPSAGGHGELFF | TGTGCCAGCAGCCCCTCGGCGGGAGGGCACGGGGAGCTGTTTTTT
TRBJ2-2 | TRBV7-3 | NA | few | CASSSTSGATGELFF | TGTGCCAGCAGCTCAACCTCGGGAGCCACCGGGGAGCTGTTTTTT
TRBJ2-4 | TRBV5-1 | NA | NA | CASSDTLAKNIQYF | TGCGCCAGCAGCGATACATTAGCCAAAAACATTCAGTACTTC
TRBJ2-1 | TRBV28 | TRBD2 | many | CAFSGRRGNEQFF | TGTGCCTTTAGCGGGAGGAGAGGGAATGAGCAGTTCTTC
TRBJ2-5 | TRBV29-1 | TRBD2 | NA | CSVEFLAGDQETQYF | TGCAGCGTTGAATTTCTAGCGGGAGATCAAGAGACCCAGTACTTC
TRBJ2-1 | TRBV24-1 | TRBD2 | few | CATSDRVAGGLRYNEQFF | TGTGCCACCAGTGACCGTGTAGCGGGAGGGTTAAGGTACAATGAGCAGTTCTTC
TRBJ1-2 | TRBV9 | NA | NA | CASSALTGADYGYTF | TGTGCCAGCAGCGCCCTCACTGGGGCGGACTATGGCTACACCTTC
TRBJ1-5 | TRBV20-1 | TRBD1 | many | CSASGQGNQPQHF | TGCAGTGCTAGCGGACAGGGGAATCAGCCCCAGCATTTT
TRBJ1-4 | TRBV12-3/TRBV12-4 | NA | many | CASRGIEEKLFF | TGTGCCAGCAGGGGAATTGAGGAAAAACTGTTTTTT
TRBJ2-7 | TRBV12-3/TRBV12-4 | NA | many | CASSLVFYEQYF | TGTGCCAGCAGTTTAGTCTTCTACGAGCAGTACTTC
TRBJ1-3 | TRBV2 | TRBD1 | NA | CASSEMAGGGNTIYF | TGTGCCAGCAGTGAAATGGCAGGGGGTGGAAACACCATATATTTT
TRBJ1-1 | TRBV2 | NA | many | CASSGQTTEAFF | TGTGCCAGCAGTGGACAGACCACTGAAGCTTTCTTT
TRBJ2-5 | TRBV12-3/TRBV12-4 | TRBD2 | many | CASRLGRAETQYF | TGTGCCAGCCGTTTGGGGAGGGCAGAGACCCAGTACTTC
TRBJ2-3 | TRBV29-1 | NA | NA | CSVEGRLSTDTQYF | TGCAGCGTTGAGGGCAGACTAAGCACAGATACGCAGTATTTT
TRBJ1-4 | TRBV2 | NA | many | CASSDGGHGEKLFF | TGTGCCAGCAGTGATGGGGGGCATGGAGAAAAACTGTTTTTT
TRBJ2-5 | TRBV3-1 | NA | many | CASSQDKEREETQYF | TGTGCCAGCAGCCAAGATAAGGAACGCGAGGAGACCCAGTACTTC
TRBJ1-2 | TRBV12-3/TRBV12-4 | NA | many | CASSLVKDYGYTF | TGTGCCAGCAGTTTAGTGAAAGACTATGGCTACACCTTC
TRBJ1-5 | TRBV5-1 | NA | NA | CASSLEGISNQPQHF | TGCGCCAGCAGCTTGGAAGGAATTAGCAATCAGCCCCAGCATTTT
TRBJ1-3 | TRBV4-2 | NA | NA | CASSRGAGNTIYF | TGTGCCAGCAGCCGGGGTGCTGGAAACACCATATATTTT
TRBJ1-2 | TRBV11-2 | TRBD1 | many | CASSLVTGTGNGYTF | TGTGCCAGCAGCTTAGTTACCGGGACAGGGAATGGCTACACCTTC
TRBJ2-1 | TRBV19 | TRBD2 | few | CASSTSSGRPVSYNEQFF | TGTGCCAGTAGTACCTCTAGCGGGAGGCCTGTCTCCTACAATGAGCAGTTCTTC
TRBJ2-5 | TRBV5-6 | NA | NA | CASSRGFQETQYF | TGTGCCAGCAGCCGGGGATTCCAAGAGACCCAGTACTTC
TRBJ2-5 | TRBV7-9 | NA | few | CASSLSPGLQETQYF | TGTGCCAGCAGCTTATCTCCGGGCTTGCAAGAGACCCAGTACTTC
TRBJ2-1 | TRBV7-9 | TRBD2 | NA | CASRPGLAVNNEQFF | TGTGCCAGCAGACCGGGACTAGCGGTAAATAATGAGCAGTTCTTC
TRBJ2-7 | TRBV5-1 | NA | many | CASADLGLSYEQYF | TGCGCCAGCGCTGATTTAGGGCTTTCCTACGAGCAGTACTTC
TRBJ1-1 | TRBV20-1 | NA | many | CSARRRAAEAFF | TGCAGTGCTAGAAGACGGGCCGCTGAAGCTTTCTTT
TRBJ2-1 | TRBV5-4 | NA | few | CASSLIGRSSYNEQFF | TGTGCCAGCAGCTTGATAGGAAGGAGCTCCTACAATGAGCAGTTCTTC
TRBJ1-3 | TRBV3-1 | NA | NA | CASRAYDSGNTIYF | TGTGCCAGCAGGGCGTACGACTCTGGAAACACCATATATTTT
TRBJ1-5 | TRBV15 | NA | many | CATSRDQAGGQPQHF | TGTGCCACCAGCAGAGATCAGGCAGGAGGGCAGCCCCAGCATTTT
TRBJ1-1 | TRBV30 | NA | many | CAWSVPGKDTEAFF | TGTGCCTGGAGTGTACCAGGGAAGGACACTGAAGCTTTCTTT
TRBJ2-1 | TRBV30 | NA | many | CAWSAEGARTLYNEQFF | TGTGCCTGGAGTGCAGAAGGGGCCAGGACATTGTACAATGAGCAGTTCTTC
TRBJ1-1 | TRBV5-1 | NA | many | CASSLVSGVLNTEAFF | TGCGCCAGCAGCTTGGTTTCAGGGGTCTTGAACACTGAAGCTTTCTTT
TRBJ2-5 | TRBV7-9 | NA | many | CASSPPDMRKETQYF | TGTGCCAGCAGCCCCCCAGATATGCGAAAAGAGACCCAGTACTTC